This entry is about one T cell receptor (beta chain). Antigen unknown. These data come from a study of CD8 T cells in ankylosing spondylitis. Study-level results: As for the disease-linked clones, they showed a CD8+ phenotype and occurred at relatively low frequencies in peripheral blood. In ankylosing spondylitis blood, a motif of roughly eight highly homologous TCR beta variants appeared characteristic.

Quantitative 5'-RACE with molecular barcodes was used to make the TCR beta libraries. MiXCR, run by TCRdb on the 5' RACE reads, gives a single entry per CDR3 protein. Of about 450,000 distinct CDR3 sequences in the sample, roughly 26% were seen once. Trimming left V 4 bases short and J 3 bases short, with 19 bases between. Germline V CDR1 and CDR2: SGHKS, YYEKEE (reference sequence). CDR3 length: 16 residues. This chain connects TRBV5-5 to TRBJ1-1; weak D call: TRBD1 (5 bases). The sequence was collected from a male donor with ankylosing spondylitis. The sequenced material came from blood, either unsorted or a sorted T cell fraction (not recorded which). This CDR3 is CASSRPRPGGDTEAFF. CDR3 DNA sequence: TGTGCCAGCAGCCGTCCCCGGCCGGGGGGGGACACTGAAGCTTTCTTT.